What follows are 5 T cell receptor beta chains derived from one specimen sequenced in a study of PD-1 blockade in classical Hodgkin lymphoma. No patient escaped relapse after autologous stem cell transplantation, and brentuximab vedotin exposure varied. Assay used: immunoSEQ multiplex PCR; TCRdb lists only in-frame clones, some missing. The table includes 100,000 or so clones, 85% to 90% detected once. This specimen consisted of peripheral blood mononuclear cells (PBMCs), obtained before the second cycle of nivolumab. The receptor source for this set is a human donor with classical Hodgkin lymphoma.

V and J are TRBV11-3 and TRBJ2-5; D tentatively reads TRBD1 or TRBD2 (5 bases each). This CDR3 is built from 12 residues. Trimming took 5 bases from V and 5 from J, leaving 9 bases between them. From germline, CDR1 is SGHNT and CDR2 YENEEA. The CDR3 loop is CASSGGMETQYF. The CDR3 bases are TGTGCCAGCAGCGGGGGAATGGAGACCCAGTACTTC.

This clone was counted a single time. The V and J genes are TRBV7-8 and TRBJ2-3; 12 bases match TRBD2. V shed 4 bases, J shed 2 bases, and the junction held 4 bases outside the gene matches. The CDR3 consists of 16 residues. From germline, CDR1 is SGHVS and CDR2 FQNEAQ. CDR3 loop: CASSSLAGGPTDTQYF. Here the CDR3 DNA reads TGTGCCAGCAGCTCACTAGCGGGGGGACCCACAGATACGCAGTATTTT.

A word on this clone: Within the sample, other DNA sequences also encode this same CDR3. The J gene is TRBJ1-2, the V gene TRBV28, with D possibly being TRBD1 (5 bases). Germline lookup yields CDR1 MDHEN and CDR2 SYDVKM. V shed 0 bases and J shed 8 bases, with 7 bases lying between them. The CDR3 spans 12 residues. CDR3 nucleotide sequence: TGTGCCAGCAGTTTATGGGGGGACGGCTACACCTTC. It encodes CASSLWGDGYTF.

The chain recombines TRBV27 with TRBJ2-7; 7 bases are a match to TRBD1. Germline lookup yields CDR1 MNHEY and CDR2 SMNVEV (reference sequence). The V and J ends lost 2 bases and 3 bases, in that order; junction bases with no gene match: 7. The CDR3 contains 15 residues. CDR3 sequence reads: CASSLLRTGIYEQYF. The CDR3 bases are TGTGCCAGCAGTTTACTCCGGACAGGAATCTACGAGCAGTACTTC.

The V call is TRBV25-1, the J call TRBJ2-3; D is possibly TRBD2 (5 bases). The CDR3 covers 13 residues. Trimming took 3 bases from V and 5 from J, leaving 9 bases between them. Germline assignment: CDR1 MGHDK and CDR2 SYGVNS. The CDR3 region has the DNA TGTGCCAGCAGTGAGCGGGCGGGAGATACGCAGTATTTT. This gives the protein CASSERAGDTQYF.